The 16 T cell receptor beta chains listed next were all sequenced from one sample in a study of cytomegalovirus exposure and HLA in healthy donors. The PCR employed 60 Vbeta primers together with 13 Jbeta primers. TCRdb's table, derived via immunoSEQ multiplex PCR, lists solely in-frame clones and lacks some. This sample has about 97,000 clones, with roughly 71% found just once. Sample: PBMCs. These receptor sequences come from a man aged 45-60 years in good health and CMV-seronegative.

The V gene is TRBV6-1, the J gene TRBJ2-5; TRBD2 is a possible D gene (6 bases). In germline, CDR1 is MNHNS, CDR2 SASEGT. The length of the CDR3 is 13 residues. Trimming took off 7 bases at V and 2 bases at J, with 11 bases between the two ends. The DNA of the CDR3 is TGTGCCAGCAAGAGTAGCGGACAAGAGACCCAGTACTTC. Residues: CASKSSGQETQYF.

The chain links TRBV6-1 to TRBJ2-7; the D gene is possibly TRBD1 (5 bases). The CDR3 has 15 residues. Trimming shortened V by 5 bases and J by 4 bases, and 18 bases separated the two germline ends. Germline V gene lookup returns CDR1 MNHNS and CDR2 SASEGT. CDR3 loop: CASSTGFEHVYEQYF. CDR3 nucleotides: TGTGCCAGCAGTACAGGTTTTGAGCACGTGTACGAGCAGTACTTC.

This clone was found once. This chain connects TRBV7-6 to TRBJ2-7; TRBD1 agrees at 11 bases. V was pared by 5 bases and J by 4 bases, with 7 bases of the junction left unmatched. Looked up from germline, CDR1 is SGHVS and CDR2 is FNYEAQ. The length of the CDR3 is 15 residues. The CDR3 nucleotides read TGTGCCAGCAGCCCCGGACAGGGGGCCCGATACGAGCAGTACTTC. The encoded protein is CASSPGQGARYEQYF.

The V call is TRBV5-3, the J call TRBJ2-7; 9 bases fit TRBD2. TRBV5-3 is sorted into the ORF group, with uncertain function. The CDR3 totals 15 residues. Trimming at V came to 2 bases and at J to 2 bases, leaving 5 bases not matched to a gene. The CDR3 region is CARSFDGGGAYEQYF. CDR3 bases: TGTGCCAGAAGCTTCGACGGCGGGGGGGCCTACGAGCAGTACTTC.

This chain uses TRBV5-6 with TRBJ2-1; 15 bases line up with TRBD2. V was clipped by 0 bases and J by 6 bases; unmatched bases: 7. The CDR3 sequence is 18 residues long. The germline V gene encodes CDR1 SGHDT and CDR2 YYEEEE. DNA of the CDR3: TGTGCCAGCAGCTTGGCGGGACTAGCGGGAGGCGGGGGCAATGAGCAGTTCTTC. Its protein is CASSLAGLAGGGGNEQFF.

The J gene is TRBJ2-4, the V gene TRBV5-1; 10 nucleotides match TRBD2. The ends lost 3 bases at V and 4 bases at J; junction bases unmatched: 7. From germline, CDR1 is SGHRS and CDR2 YFSETQ. This CDR3 is 16 amino acids long. The CDR3 sequence is CASSSVTSGAKNIQYF. CDR3 nucleotides: TGCGCCAGCAGCTCGGTAACTAGCGGGGCTAAAAACATTCAGTACTTC.

The chain is built from TRBV5-6 and TRBJ1-1; TRBD1 aligns across 9 bases. Per germline, CDR1 SGHDT and CDR2 YYEEEE. The CDR3 contains 16 residues. J was trimmed by 5 bases and V by 3 bases; bases with no gene match: 11. The CDR3 region is CASSSLGTGLSTEAFF. The CDR3 DNA sequence: TGTGCCAGCAGCTCACTCGGGACAGGGTTGTCAACTGAAGCTTTCTTT.

The chain employs TRBV19 and TRBJ1-1; unclear D gene. V gave up 4 bases and J gave up 1 base, with 13 bases separating them. The CDR3 extends over 15 amino acids. CDR1 is LNHDA and CDR2 is SQIVND in the germline V gene (reference sequence). In nucleotides, the CDR3 is TGTGCCAGTAGTAGAGCCGGGGAGGGGAACACTGAAGCTTTCTTT. Amino acid sequence: CASSRAGEGNTEAFF.

V usage is TRBV30 and J usage is TRBJ2-2; TRBD1 matches 10 bases. Germline CDR1 GTSNPN, CDR2 SVGIG (reference sequence). The junction had 3 bases not matched to a gene; V was cut back by 5 bases and J by 3 bases. There are 14 residues in the CDR3. The CDR3 DNA follows: TGTGCCTGGGGGACAGGGGTCCACACCGGGGAGCTGTTTTTT. Translating gives CAWGTGVHTGELFF.

The chain combines TRBV6-1 with TRBJ2-1; weak D call: TRBD2 (6 bases). V lost 4 bases and J 5 bases, leaving 12 bases between the germline ends. Germline values: CDR1 MNHNS, CDR2 SASEGT. The CDR3 runs 14 residues. As DNA, the CDR3 is TGTGCCAGCAGTGGCCGACTAGTCCACAATGAGCAGTTCTTC. It codes for CASSGRLVHNEQFF.

V is TRBV4-1 and J is TRBJ2-7, with D maybe TRBD2 (7 bases). The V end was cut by 1 base, the J end by 2 bases, with 9 bases between. Germline V CDR1 and CDR2: MGHRA, YSYEKL. The CDR3 is 14 residues long. CDR3 region: CASSQGGGPYEQYF. The CDR3 nucleotides read TGCGCCAGCAGCCAAGGGGGGGGGCCCTACGAGCAGTACTTC.

The chain has TRBV28 and TRBJ1-2; perhaps TRBD1 as D (6 bases). Germline CDR1 and CDR2: MDHEN and SYDVKM. Between the trimmed V and J ends, which lost 9 bases and 2 bases, there was a span of 16 bases. The CDR3 length is 14 residues. This CDR3 reads CASTGSPLNYGYTF. DNA for the CDR3: TGTGCCAGTACAGGGTCTCCCCTAAACTATGGCTACACCTTC.

The chain recombines TRBV6-6 with TRBJ1-3; tentatively, D is TRBD1 (6 bases). Germline V CDR1 and CDR2: MNHNY, SVGAGI (reference sequence). The V end lost 0 bases, the J end lost 0 bases, and 9 bases lay between the germline ends. The length of the CDR3 is 16 residues. CDR3 nucleotides: TGTGCCAGCAGTTACTCGGGGACACTCTCTGGAAACACCATATATTTT. It codes for CASSYSGTLSGNTIYF.

J is TRBJ2-7 and V is TRBV14; unclear D gene. The CDR3 covers 11 residues. Per the germline V gene, CDR1 is SGHDN and CDR2 is FVKESK. V shed 5 bases and J shed 3 bases, with 5 bases lying between them. The CDR3 is CASSINYEQYF. The CDR3 DNA sequence: TGTGCCAGCAGCATTAACTACGAGCAGTACTTC.

This chain joins TRBV11-3 and TRBJ2-2; 8 bases fit TRBD1. Germline lookup yields CDR1 SGHNT and CDR2 YENEEA. J lost 7 bases, V lost 8 bases, and 6 bases had no gene match. The CDR3 is 13 residues long. DNA for the CDR3: TGTGCCAGCTCAGGGGGCCTTGGCGGGGAGCTGTTTTTT. Amino acids: CASSGGLGGELFF. The full variable domain, with the rest looked up from reference TRBV11-3 and TRBJ2-2, is EAGVVQSPRYKIIEKKQPVAFWCNPISGHNTLYWYLQNLGQGPELLIRYENEEAVDDSQLPKDRFSAERLKGVDSTLKIQPAELGDSAVYLCASSGGLGGELFFGEGSRLTVL.

The genes are TRBV28 and TRBJ2-3, with 8 bases aligning to TRBD1. This CDR3 has 16 amino acids. CDR1 and CDR2 (germline): MDHEN, SYDVKM. V was clipped by 6 bases and J by 2 bases; unmatched bases: 10. The chain's CDR3 is CASSPMDRVDTDTQYF. The CDR3 DNA follows: TGTGCCAGCAGCCCCATGGACAGGGTTGACACAGATACGCAGTATTTT.